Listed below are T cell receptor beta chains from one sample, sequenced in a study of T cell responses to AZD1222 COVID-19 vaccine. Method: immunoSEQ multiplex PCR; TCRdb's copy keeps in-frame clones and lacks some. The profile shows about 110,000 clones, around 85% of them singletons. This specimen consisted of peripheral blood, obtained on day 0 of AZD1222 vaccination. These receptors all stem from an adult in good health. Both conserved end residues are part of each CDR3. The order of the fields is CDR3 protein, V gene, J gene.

CDR3: CASTTGYGGEFYEQYF; V: TRBV5-6; J: TRBJ2-7
CDR3: CASSPRVSRVETQYF; V: TRBV7-2; J: TRBJ2-5
CDR3: CASSKGLATDTQYF; V: TRBV2; J: TRBJ2-3
CDR3: CASSLTSTSLVPNEQFF; V: TRBV18; J: TRBJ2-1
CDR3: CASSVRLGTGELFF; V: TRBV7-2; J: TRBJ2-2
CDR3: CASSPPPAGYYGYTF; V: TRBV23-1; J: TRBJ1-2
CDR3: CATSEGRGDYTF; V: TRBV24-1; J: TRBJ1-2
CDR3: CASSVKPLMNTEAFF; V: TRBV9; J: TRBJ1-1
CDR3: CASILEVAVGNEQFF; V: TRBV2; J: TRBJ2-1
CDR3: CASSQDRRNYEQYF; V: TRBV4-3; J: TRBJ2-7
CDR3: CASSWTVAPSGANVLTF; V: TRBV6-2/TRBV6-3; J: TRBJ2-6
CDR3: CASSLDGTGFSNIQYF; V: TRBV5-4; J: TRBJ2-4
CDR3: CASGGTGGQYGYTF; V: TRBV6-6; J: TRBJ1-2
CDR3: CASGRQGVVAFF; V: TRBV3-1/TRBV3-2; J: TRBJ1-1
CDR3: CASSLSYPGLAFF; V: TRBV7-2; J: TRBJ1-1
CDR3: CASRPGDRGLHGYTF; V: TRBV3-1/TRBV3-2; J: TRBJ1-2
CDR3: CASSQDASPNYGYTF; V: TRBV3-1/TRBV3-2; J: TRBJ1-2
CDR3: CASSLRGGNSYNEQFF; V: TRBV11-2; J: TRBJ2-1
CDR3: CASSEVTRGTEAFF; V: TRBV6-1; J: TRBJ1-1
CDR3: CASREQGRATDTQYF; V: TRBV28; J: TRBJ2-3
CDR3: CASTRDFNQPQHF; V: TRBV2; J: TRBJ1-5
CDR3: CAWSLLGGGSSYEQYF; V: TRBV30; J: TRBJ2-7
CDR3: CASRGQASSYGYTF; V: TRBV2; J: TRBJ1-2
CDR3: CASSSPRQGTEAFF; V: TRBV28; J: TRBJ1-1
CDR3: CASSLTVRKGQPQHF; V: TRBV28; J: TRBJ1-5
CDR3: CASDSGGLNEKLFF; V: TRBV6-5; J: TRBJ1-4
CDR3: CASSQTTGNYGYTF; V: TRBV14; J: TRBJ1-2
CDR3: CAWSVGQGGYGYTF; V: TRBV30; J: TRBJ1-2
CDR3: CASRKSSGGGGGYTF; V: TRBV6-5; J: TRBJ1-2
CDR3: CASSLSRLGAGELFF; V: TRBV27; J: TRBJ2-2
CDR3: CASSIGGRRQNQPQHF; V: TRBV19; J: TRBJ1-5
CDR3: CASSLGWGRHSEQYF; V: TRBV5-1; J: TRBJ2-7
CDR3: CASSPLTVTGETQYF; V: TRBV3-1/TRBV3-2; J: TRBJ2-5
CDR3: CASSLGGRDQKGGTQYF; V: TRBV11-3; J: TRBJ2-5
CDR3: CASSSERPGVATNEKLFF; V: TRBV3-1/TRBV3-2; J: TRBJ1-4
CDR3: CASSFTANQPQHF; V: TRBV5-5; J: TRBJ1-5
CDR3: CASSTGGPGHEQYF; V: TRBV6-5; J: TRBJ2-7
CDR3: CASSEQDRDTGELFF; V: TRBV6-2/TRBV6-3; J: TRBJ2-2
CDR3: CSASTGLGSQPQHF; V: TRBV20-1; J: TRBJ1-5
CDR3: CASAGGVNVLTF; V: TRBV5-1; J: TRBJ2-6
CDR3: CASSLGDGGIYGYTF; V: TRBV5-4; J: TRBJ1-2
CDR3: CASSLIRRDGEQFF; V: TRBV28; J: TRBJ2-1
CDR3: CASSSHTGSAETQYF; V: TRBV7-6; J: TRBJ2-5
CDR3: CASSLAVLAANEQFF; V: TRBV5-6; J: TRBJ2-1
CDR3: CASRPGGQGGGETQYF; V: TRBV6-6; J: TRBJ2-5
CDR3: CASSQWDRSPYGYTF; V: TRBV6-5; J: TRBJ1-2
CDR3: CASSMDSNYGYTF; V: TRBV19; J: TRBJ1-2
CDR3: CAWSVNRGQMNTEAFF; V: TRBV30; J: TRBJ1-1
CDR3: CASSPGGFGKNIQYF; V: TRBV7-2; J: TRBJ2-4
CDR3: CASSRSQQLNTEAFF; V: TRBV3-1/TRBV3-2; J: TRBJ1-1
CDR3: CASRPLEQAYEQYF; V: TRBV5-1; J: TRBJ2-7
CDR3: CASSLDSFEKLFF; V: TRBV7-8; J: TRBJ1-4
CDR3: CASSPLNNSPLHF; V: TRBV28; J: TRBJ1-6
CDR3: CASSPRGATNEKLFF; V: TRBV5-1; J: TRBJ1-4
CDR3: CASSLGRGRTGANVLTF; V: TRBV7-8; J: TRBJ2-6